A selection of T cell receptor beta chains follows, all from one sample in a study of T cell responses to AZD1222 COVID-19 vaccine. Repertoires were generated with immunoSEQ multiplex PCR, while TCRdb's copy carries only in-frame clones and drops some. The repertoire has roughly 180,000 clones, about 90% of them found once; the top ten carry 2.5% to 3%. Material: peripheral blood, obtained on day 0 of MenACWY control vaccination. These TCRs come from an adult in good health. The CDR3 runs from the conserved cysteine through the conserved F or W.

V: TRBV27
CDR3: CASRTYQQGADQPQHF

V: TRBV3-1/TRBV3-2
CDR3: CASSSTERSALHF

V: TRBV6-2/TRBV6-3
CDR3: CASSWTGITDTQYF

V: TRBV6-2/TRBV6-3
CDR3: CASSYATGPGTEAFF

V: TRBV19
CDR3: CASIAAGYYNEQFF

V: TRBV15
CDR3: CATSRDNQALPYGYTF

V: TRBV28
CDR3: CASTTATNEKLFF

V: TRBV6-6
CDR3: CASSYQRDPSADTQYF

V: TRBV6-6
CDR3: CASSGTSGGQETQYF

V: TRBV6-5
CDR3: CASKTGSSNQETQYF

V: TRBV27
CDR3: CASSFWAGSLNTEAFF

V: TRBV6-5
CDR3: CASSLDRVLTEAFF

V: TRBV28
CDR3: CASSTGTPRRGTQYF

V: TRBV10-3
CDR3: CAIWGGWQSSGNTIYF

V: TRBV5-6
CDR3: CASSTGTSGYEQYF

V: TRBV30
CDR3: CAWSSGPENTEAFF

V: TRBV18
CDR3: CASSTQGADYGYTF